This T cell receptor (beta chain) comes out of a study of blood T cells in healthy people across ages. The wider study: When template switching was applied, about one barcoded beta molecule was captured per two T cells. Study outcomes and limitations: What prevented conclusive comparison of naive and antigen-experienced cells was that PBMCs were unsorted. Diversity estimates drawn from one million T cells were deemed underestimates.

Next came a second PCR, run for about 7 to 11 cycles, which used a sample-barcoded 5' primer along with a J-beta primer mix. TCRdb reprocessed the 5' RACE reads with MiXCR, giving one entry per CDR3 protein. The data contain about 1.7 million distinct CDR3 sequences, roughly 30% of them singletons. The table lists this clonotype with many counts. Its antigen is not known. Every sample had a minimum of 6 million PBMCs isolated. The TCR sequence derives from a woman in her twenties or thirties in good health. The specimen sequenced was blood.

DNA of the CDR3: TGCAGTGCTAGGTGGGGCGATTCGGGCTATGGCTACACCTTC. Its translation: CSARWGDSGYGYTF. The chain recombines TRBV20-1 with TRBJ1-2; TRBD1 is a possible D gene (5 bases). Trimming removed 3 bases at V and 4 bases at J, with 15 bases between. Germline CDR1 reads DFQATT; CDR2 reads SNEGSKA (reference sequence). This CDR3 comprises 14 residues.